The present T cell receptor beta chain was sequenced within a study of control samples from healthy donors and cancer patients. The V gene lost 6 bases and the J gene lost 3 bases, with 15 bases spanning the gap. The germline CDR1 and CDR2 sequences are ENHRY and SYGVKD. This CDR3 has 15 amino acids. The assay was immunoSEQ multiplex PCR, and TCRdb's table has in-frame clones only and misses some. This sample carries roughly 100,000 clones, 91% of them seen once, and the ten largest clones take 0.85% to 1%. Sequenced sample: blood. The rearrangement joins TRBV10-3 to TRBJ1-3; no reliable D call. The source is a woman between 25 and 40 years old in good health. The CDR3 is CAIRDPVFNGNTIYF. CDR3 sequence (DNA): TGTGCCATCAGAGATCCCGTGTTTAATGGAAACACCATATATTTT.